The 20 T cell receptor beta chains in this list originate from one sample, sequenced in a study of blood T cell repertoires in COVID-19. Using immunoSEQ multiplex PCR, the repertoire was profiled, and TCRdb retains in-frame clones only, with some absent. This table holds 140,000 to 150,000 clones, approximately 87% found once. The sequencing sample was made of peripheral blood. The receptors here all came from a woman aged 45-65 years with active or convalescent COVID-19.

The chain uses TRBV2 and TRBJ1-3; perhaps TRBD1 as D (6 bases). This CDR3 region has 15 residues. Germline V gene sequence: CDR1 SNHLY, CDR2 FYNNEI. The V end was cut by 4 bases, the J end by 3 bases, with 13 bases between. The CDR3 reads CASSGGGAGGNTIYF. The CDR3 region has the DNA TGTGCCAGCAGTGGTGGGGGCGCCGGTGGAAACACCATATATTTT.

This chain connects TRBV5-6 to TRBJ1-1; D not certain. Germline CDR1 and CDR2: SGHDT and YYEEEE. The CDR3 contains 13 residues. Trimming shortened V by 4 bases and J by 6 bases, and 13 bases separated the two germline ends. DNA of the CDR3: TGTGCCAGCAGCCCAGTACGAACCGCTGAAGCTTTCTTT. It is translated as CASSPVRTAEAFF.

The chain employs TRBV9 and TRBJ2-1; a weak D match, TRBD2 (6 bases). The CDR3 has 15 residues. Trimming removed 0 bases at V and 1 base at J, with 8 bases between. The germline V gene has CDR1 SGDLS and CDR2 YYNGEE. In DNA, the CDR3 is TGTGCCAGCAGCGTAGGCCGGGGGTCCTACAATGAGCAGTTCTTC. It specifies CASSVGRGSYNEQFF. Full variable domain (missing parts from reference TRBV9 and TRBJ2-1): DSGVTQTPKHLITATGQRVTLRCSPRSGDLSVYWYQQSLDQGLQFLIQYYNGEERAKGNILERFSAQQFPDLHSELNLSSLELGDSALYFCASSVGRGSYNEQFFGPGTRLTVL.

In its sample, this clone was seen a few times. The DNA of the CDR3 is TGTGCCACCAGTGATCCAGGGGTAAATTATGGCTACACCTTC. Amino acid sequence: CATSDPGVNYGYTF. This rearrangement joins TRBV24-1 to TRBJ1-2, with D maybe TRBD1 (6 bases). The V gene lost 3 bases and the J gene lost 5 bases, with 12 bases spanning the gap. Looked up from germline, CDR1 is KGHDR and CDR2 is SFDVKD. This CDR3 is built from 14 residues.

This chain connects TRBV30 to TRBJ2-3; 12 bases align to TRBD2. V gave up 8 bases and J gave up 3 bases; unmatched junction bases: 6. The CDR3 is 14 amino acids. Germline V gene lookup returns CDR1 GTSNPN and CDR2 SVGIG (reference sequence). This CDR3 is CAGTTSGGTDTQYF. CDR3 nucleotides: TGTGCCGGGACGACTAGCGGGGGAACAGATACGCAGTATTTT. Full variable domain (missing parts from reference TRBV30 and TRBJ2-3): SQTIHQWPATLVQPVGSPLSLECTVEGTSNPNLYWYRQAAGRGLQLLFYSVGIGQISSEVPQNLSASRPQDRQFILSSKKLLLSDSGFYLCAGTTSGGTDTQYFGPGTRLTVL.

The CDR3 region is CASSTVDSPTNEKLFF. CDR3 nucleotides: TGTGCCAGCAGTACCGTGGACAGTCCCACTAATGAAAAACTGTTTTTT. The chain combines TRBV2 with TRBJ1-4; D perhaps matches TRBD1 (6 bases). This CDR3 has 16 residues. V shed 5 bases and J shed 2 bases, with 15 bases lying between them. Germline CDR1 reads SNHLY; CDR2 reads FYNNEI.

V is TRBV27 and J is TRBJ1-2; 9 bases match TRBD1. Trimming at V came to 4 bases and at J to 5 bases, leaving 5 bases not matched to a gene. Germline V lookup: CDR1 MNHEY, CDR2 SMNVEV (reference sequence). CDR3 length: 14 amino acids. CDR3 coding DNA: TGTGCCAGCAGTTATAAGGGACAGGGTTATGGCTACACCTTC. The encoded protein is CASSYKGQGYGYTF.

The V gene is TRBV5-1, the J gene TRBJ2-1, with TRBD2 identical over 12 bases. Germline trimming cut 4 bases from V and 2 bases from J; bases unmatched to any gene: 4. In germline, CDR1 is SGHRS, CDR2 YFSETQ. The CDR3 consists of 16 residues. The CDR3 nucleotides are TGCGCCAGCAGCGAGGCTAGCGGGGGGGCCTACAATGAGCAGTTCTTC. Amino acids: CASSEASGGAYNEQFF.

J is TRBJ1-6 and V is TRBV30; D remains unclear. This CDR3 comprises 14 residues. Germline-derived CDR1 and CDR2 are GTSNPN and SVGIG (reference sequence). The V end lost 2 bases, the J end lost 6 bases, and 11 bases lay between the germline ends. The CDR3 nucleotides read TGTGCCTGGAGTTTTAGCACCGTTAATTCACCCCTCCACTTT. Protein: CAWSFSTVNSPLHF.

This chain links TRBV7-3 with TRBJ2-1; 14 nucleotides line up with TRBD2. V lost 3 bases to trimming and J lost 8 bases; unmatched junction nucleotides: 3. Germline V CDR1 and CDR2: SGHTA, FQGTGA. The CDR3 is 15 residues long. The CDR3 bases are TGTGCCAGCAGCTTGGGACTAGCGGGAGCGGATGAGCAGTTCTTC. Translation gives CASSLGLAGADEQFF.

This chain connects TRBV29-1 to TRBJ1-4; 7 nucleotides match TRBD1. The CDR3 has 16 amino acids. V shed 0 bases, J shed 4 bases, and the junction held 8 bases outside the gene matches. Looked up from germline, CDR1 is SQVTM and CDR2 is ANQGSEA. The chain's CDR3 is CSVEDFPGQNNEKLFF. In DNA form, the CDR3 reads TGCAGCGTTGAAGACTTCCCGGGACAGAATAATGAAAAACTGTTTTTT.

The V and J genes are TRBV11-2 and TRBJ2-3; 7 nucleotides line up with TRBD2. Germline V gene lookup returns CDR1 SGHAT and CDR2 FQNNGV. This CDR3 has 14 residues. The junction had 4 bases not matched to a gene; V was cut back by 5 bases and J by 2 bases. Here the CDR3 DNA reads TGTGCCAGCAGCCGGCGGGACTACACAGATACGCAGTATTTT. It codes for CASSRRDYTDTQYF. Combining the CDR3 with reference TRBV11-2 and TRBJ2-3 gives the whole variable domain EAGVAQSPRYKIIEKRQSVAFWCNPISGHATLYWYQQILGQGPKLLIQFQNNGVVDDSQLPKDRFSAERLKGVDSTLKIQPAKLEDSAVYLCASSRRDYTDTQYFGPGTRLTVL.

The rearrangement joins TRBV3-1 (or the pseudogene TRBV3-2) to TRBJ1-1, with D tentatively TRBD1 (6 bases). Looked up from germline, CDR1 is LGHDT and CDR2 is YNNKEL (reference sequence). The V gene lost 1 base and the J gene lost 0 bases, with 12 bases spanning the gap. The CDR3 loop spans 16 amino acids. CDR3 sequence reads: CASSQVGAIMNTEAFF. In DNA form, the CDR3 reads TGTGCCAGCAGCCAAGTGGGGGCCATCATGAACACTGAAGCTTTCTTT.

V usage is TRBV7-2 and J usage is TRBJ2-3; maybe TRBD2 (6 bases). V was cut by 2 bases and J by 6 bases, with 18 bases left in between. Germline CDR1 is SGHTA and CDR2 is FQGNSA. The CDR3 consists of 16 residues. This chain's CDR3 is CASSLWGTGTADTQYF. CDR3 DNA sequence: TGTGCCAGCAGCTTATGGGGGACCGGGACTGCGGATACGCAGTATTTT. The full variable domain, completed using reference TRBV7-2 and TRBJ2-3, is GAGVSQSPSNKVTEKGKDVELRCDPISGHTALYWYRQSLGQGLEFLIYFQGNSAPDKSGLPSDRFSAERTGGSVSTLTIQRTQQEDSAVYLCASSLWGTGTADTQYFGPGTRLTVL.

This CDR3 reads CATSRDLSTGLREQYF. The CDR3, as DNA: TGTGCCACCAGCAGAGATCTTAGTACAGGTCTACGCGAGCAGTACTTC. The gene calls are TRBV15 and TRBJ2-7; D is perhaps TRBD1 (5 bases). Germline loops: CDR1 LNHNV, CDR2 YYDKDF (reference sequence). Trimming took off 0 bases at V and 6 bases at J, with 18 bases between the two ends. This CDR3 is built from 16 residues.

The chain has TRBV19 and TRBJ1-3; D is perhaps TRBD1 (5 bases). Trimming shortened V by 3 bases and J by 0 bases, and 9 bases separated the two germline ends. This CDR3 is built from 15 residues. Germline V gene lookup returns CDR1 LNHDA and CDR2 SQIVND (reference sequence). The CDR3 here is CASSIGHRSGNTIYF. The CDR3 region has the DNA TGTGCCAGTAGTATTGGACACCGCTCTGGAAACACCATATATTTT. Filled out from reference TRBV19 and TRBJ1-3, the complete variable domain reads DGGITQSPKYLFRKEGQNVTLSCEQNLNHDAMYWYRQDPGQGLRLIYYSQIVNDFQKGDIAEGYSVSREKKESFPLTVTSAQKNPTAFYLCASSIGHRSGNTIYFGEGSWLTVV.

As regards this clone: The junction shows a germline mismatch at one end, possibly a read error. V and J are TRBV7-7 and TRBJ2-5; 9 bases agree with TRBD2. The CDR3 covers 16 residues. CDR1 is SSHAT and CDR2 is FNYEAQ in the germline V gene (reference sequence). The CDR3 is CASSPRTSAYQETQYF. The CDR3 bases are TGTGCTAGCAGCCCAAGGACTAGCGCTTACCAAGAGACCCAGTACTTC.

The rearrangement uses TRBV11-3 and TRBJ2-1, with TRBD2 matching 11 bases. This CDR3 contains 15 residues. The V and J ends lost 1 base and 8 bases, in that order; junction bases with no gene match: 4. CDR1 is SGHNT and CDR2 is YENEEA in the germline V gene. CDR3 protein: CASSLGLAGGHEQFF. The CDR3 DNA follows: TGTGCCAGCAGCTTAGGTCTAGCGGGGGGTCATGAGCAGTTCTTC.

The chain joins TRBV19 to TRBJ2-1, with 11 bases that match TRBD2. CDR1 is LNHDA and CDR2 is SQIVND in the germline V gene (reference sequence). The trim removed 3 bases at V and 8 bases at J, leaving 3 bases unmatched. CDR3 length: 14 residues. The CDR3 DNA reads TGTGCCAGTAGTATTGGGACTAGCGGTTATGAGCAGTTCTTC. It translates to CASSIGTSGYEQFF.

The V call is TRBV7-3, the J call TRBJ2-1; D might be TRBD1 (5 bases). The CDR3 sequence is 16 residues long. V was trimmed by 3 bases and J by 3 bases, leaving 15 bases between them. Germline CDR1 SGHTA, CDR2 FQGTGA. This chain's CDR3 is CASSFGASSVYNEQFF. The CDR3 region has the DNA TGTGCCAGCAGCTTTGGGGCTAGTTCCGTCTACAATGAGCAGTTCTTC. Based on the CDR3 plus reference TRBV7-3 and TRBJ2-1, the full variable domain is GAGVSQTPSNKVTEKGKYVELRCDPISGHTALYWYRQSLGQGPEFLIYFQGTGAADDSGLPNDRFFAVRPEGSVSTLKIQRTERGDSAVYLCASSFGASSVYNEQFFGPGTRLTVL.